These 21 T cell receptor beta chains originate from one sample sequenced in a study of cytomegalovirus exposure and HLA in healthy donors. The PCR used 60 Vbeta and 13 Jbeta primers. Clones were read by immunoSEQ multiplex PCR, and TCRdb kept only the in-frame ones, dropping some. This table has fewer than 150,000 clones, roughly 76% appearing once. Sequencing was done on a sample of PBMCs. The receptors shown here come from a man aged 50-60 years in good health and CMV-seropositive.

This clone is a singleton in its sample. The chain links TRBV27 to TRBJ1-1, with D perhaps TRBD1 (6 bases). Germline V gene data show CDR1 as MNHEY and CDR2 as SMNVEV (reference sequence). Trimming took off 5 bases at V and 0 bases at J, with 13 bases between the two ends. The CDR3 spans 15 residues. DNA of the CDR3: TGTGCCAGCAGTCCCCAGACAGGAGTGAACACTGAAGCTTTCTTT. It translates to CASSPQTGVNTEAFF.

This chain joins TRBV5-1 and TRBJ1-1, with TRBD1 identical over 7 bases. This CDR3 has 12 amino acids. The V gene's germline CDR1 is SGHRS and CDR2 YFSETQ. V was clipped by 4 bases and J by 4 bases; unmatched bases: 1. The CDR3 DNA follows: TGCGCCAGCAGCCGGGACAGCACTGAAGCTTTCTTT. This translates into CASSRDSTEAFF.

The chain couples TRBV9 to TRBJ1-5; 12 bases align to TRBD1. The length of the CDR3 is 14 residues. The ends lost 3 bases at V and 8 bases at J; junction bases unmatched: 3. Germline lookup yields CDR1 SGDLS and CDR2 YYNGEE. The CDR3 DNA sequence: TGTGCCAGCAGCGAGGGACAGGGGGCCGAGCCCCAGCATTTT. As protein: CASSEGQGAEPQHF.

This chain connects TRBV4-3 to TRBJ2-7; TRBD1 is a possible D gene (6 bases). This CDR3 is 13 amino acids long. Germline values: CDR1 LGHNA, CDR2 YSLEER. The V end was cut by 0 bases, the J end by 7 bases, with 10 bases between. The CDR3 DNA sequence: TGCGCCAGCAGCCAAGATCGAGGGACAGAGCAGTACTTC. Translated: CASSQDRGTEQYF.

The chain uses TRBV9 and TRBJ2-1, with 7 bases matching TRBD2. Germline CDR1 reads SGDLS; CDR2 reads YYNGEE. The ends lost 0 bases at V and 7 bases at J; junction bases unmatched: 13. The CDR3 extends over 17 amino acids. The CDR3 protein is CASSVDPSGAWVNEQFF. The CDR3 nucleotides are TGTGCCAGCAGCGTAGATCCGAGCGGGGCTTGGGTAAATGAGCAGTTCTTC.

The V call is TRBV28, the J call TRBJ2-7, with TRBD1 matching over 7 bases. Trimming cost V 7 bases and J 3 bases; bases outside gene matches: 6. The germline V gene encodes CDR1 MDHEN and CDR2 SYDVKM. The CDR3 is made up of 13 amino acids. CDR3 coding DNA: TGTGCCAGCACTGGACAGGATTTCTACGAGCAGTACTTC. This encodes CASTGQDFYEQYF.

The V gene is TRBV5-1, the J gene TRBJ1-2; possibly TRBD1 for D (6 bases). The CDR3 spans 14 residues. Looked up from germline, CDR1 is SGHRS and CDR2 is YFSETQ. Trimming shortened V by 3 bases and J by 3 bases, and 12 bases separated the two germline ends. For the CDR3, the DNA is TGCGCCAGCAGCTATCAGGGGAAGGACTATGGCTACACCTTC. Amino acids: CASSYQGKDYGYTF. The whole variable domain, filled in from reference TRBV5-1 and TRBJ1-2, reads KAGVTQTPRYLIKTRGQQVTLSCSPISGHRSVSWYQQTPGQGLQFLFEYFSETQRNKGNFPGRFSGRQFSNSRSEMNVSTLELGDSALYLCASSYQGKDYGYTFGSGTRLTVV.

This chain joins TRBV5-1 and TRBJ1-2; TRBD1 matches 9 bases. CDR3 size: 16 residues. Germline V lookup: CDR1 SGHRS, CDR2 YFSETQ. With 4 bases clipped from V and 8 bases from J, the junction kept 15 bases outside the gene matches. CDR3 in amino acids: CASSPDHLQGAGGYTF. CDR3 bases: TGCGCCAGCAGCCCTGATCACTTACAGGGGGCAGGGGGCTACACCTTC.

This chain links TRBV5-4 with TRBJ2-7; TRBD1 matches at 9 bases. CDR1 is SGHNT, CDR2 YYREEE, per germline (reference sequence). V lost 4 bases, J lost 4 bases, and 6 bases stayed unmatched. This CDR3 comprises 14 residues. DNA for the CDR3: TGTGCCAGCAGCATCCGGGACAGGGATTACGAGCAGTACTTC. Its protein is CASSIRDRDYEQYF.

The CDR3 here is CASKMTGASNQPQHF. The DNA for the CDR3 is TGTGCCAGCAAAATGACAGGGGCTAGCAATCAGCCCCAGCATTTT. V is TRBV6-5 and J is TRBJ1-5; 8 bases are shared with TRBD1. CDR1 is MNHEY and CDR2 is SVGAGI in the germline V gene. The ends lost 7 bases at V and 0 bases at J; junction bases unmatched: 5. The CDR3 sequence is 15 residues long.

This clone was observed a few times. The V call is TRBV7-9, the J call TRBJ2-3, with 13 bases matching TRBD2. The CDR3 runs to 15 residues. Per germline, CDR1 SEHNR and CDR2 FQNEAQ (reference sequence). V gave up 7 bases and J gave up 6 bases; unmatched junction bases: 7. CDR3 sequence reads: CASTRTSGSGDTQYF. In nucleotides, the CDR3 is TGTGCCAGCACCCGGACTAGCGGGAGTGGTGATACGCAGTATTTT.

This clone has just a few counts. The rearrangement uses TRBV11-2 and TRBJ2-3, with 11 bases fitting TRBD1. This CDR3 comprises 16 residues. Unmatched junction bases numbered 4, after V lost 2 bases and J lost 3 bases. The germline V gene encodes CDR1 SGHAT and CDR2 FQNNGV. The CDR3 DNA is TGTGCCAGCAGCTTATTGGGACAGGGGGGAACAGATACGCAGTATTTT. This codes for CASSLLGQGGTDTQYF.

This rearrangement joins TRBV5-8 to TRBJ1-5; weak D call: TRBD1 (5 bases). This CDR3 contains 15 residues. Germline V gene sequence: CDR1 SGHTS, CDR2 YDEGEE. Trimming left V 4 bases short and J 4 bases short, with 15 bases between. The DNA for the CDR3 is TGTGCCAGCAGCCGGGACTTCGGGGGGAATCAGCCCCAGCATTTT. Protein sequence: CASSRDFGGNQPQHF.

This rearrangement joins TRBV5-4 to TRBJ1-4, with D tentatively TRBD1 (6 bases). The germline gives CDR1 SGHNT, CDR2 YYREEE (reference sequence). The CDR3 covers 14 residues. V shed 3 bases and J shed 8 bases, with 14 bases lying between them. This CDR3 is CASSSPGQGEKLFF. CDR3 nucleotides: TGTGCCAGCAGCTCACCGGGACAAGGCGAAAAACTGTTTTTT.

V gene TRBV19 combines with J gene TRBJ1-4; tentative D call: TRBD1 (6 bases). Germline V gene sequence: CDR1 LNHDA, CDR2 SQIVND (reference sequence). Deletions cut 7 bases from V and 0 bases from J, with 15 bases between. CDR3 size: 16 residues. The CDR3 loop is CASTADRIATNEKLFF. The CDR3 nucleotides are TGTGCCAGTACCGCCGACAGGATTGCAACTAATGAAAAACTGTTTTTT.

This clone has only a few counts. The chain recombines TRBV7-2 with TRBJ1-2, with 10 nucleotides matching TRBD1. CDR1 is SGHTA, CDR2 FQGNSA, per germline. This CDR3 is built from 17 residues. V lost 5 bases and J lost 4; bases outside the gene matches: 13. In nucleotides, the CDR3 is TGTGCCAGCAGCCACCAACCCGACAGGGGGCGAGGCTATGGCTACACCTTC. This codes for CASSHQPDRGRGYGYTF.

V usage is TRBV7-2 and J usage is TRBJ2-3; 13 bases agree with TRBD2. Looked up from germline, CDR1 is SGHTA and CDR2 is FQGNSA. The V gene end was trimmed by 5 bases and the J gene end by 4 bases; junction bases not matched to a gene: 6. CDR3 length: 16 residues. CDR3 in DNA: TGTGCCAGCAGCCTGGGACTAGCGGGGAGATCAGATACGCAGTATTTT. This sequence encodes CASSLGLAGRSDTQYF.

This clone has just a few counts. Germline and junction disagree at one end, which may indicate a read error. The rearrangement links TRBV6-5 to TRBJ2-7, with 11 bases that match TRBD2. Germline V lookup: CDR1 MNHEY, CDR2 SVGAGI. The CDR3 is 13 amino acids. The DNA of the CDR3 is TGTGCCAGCAGCCCGGGGGGGGGACTAGCGGATAGCTTC. Its protein is CASSPGGGLADSF.

The chain combines TRBV5-1 with TRBJ2-2; weak D call: TRBD2 (6 bases). The CDR3 loop spans 16 amino acids. Trimming pared 4 bases from V and 5 bases from J, leaving 18 bases between. Germline-derived CDR1 and CDR2 are SGHRS and YFSETQ. The CDR3 DNA reads TGCGCCAGCAGCCGCGGGGAAGGGGCAGCTACCGGGGAGCTGTTTTTT. Its translation is CASSRGEGAATGELFF.

The V gene is TRBV9, the J gene TRBJ2-2; D might be TRBD1 (6 bases). Germline-derived CDR1 and CDR2 are SGDLS and YYNGEE. The CDR3 extends over 16 amino acids. The V end lost 0 bases, the J end lost 1 base, and 10 bases lay between the germline ends. CDR3 bases: TGTGCCAGCAGCGTAGGGGGGCCGCGGAACACCGGGGAGCTGTTTTTT. The encoded protein is CASSVGGPRNTGELFF.

V is TRBV18 and J is TRBJ2-7, with TRBD2 matching over 9 bases. The CDR3 has 16 amino acids. With 2 bases clipped from V and 5 bases from J, the junction kept 10 bases outside the gene matches. Germline V gene lookup returns CDR1 KGHSH and CDR2 LQKENI. The CDR3 nucleotides are TGTGCCAGCTCACCAAGCAGCGGGAGGTTGGGCCACGAGCAGTACTTC. This translates into CASSPSSGRLGHEQYF.